Sequencing of this T cell receptor beta chain was carried out in a study of blood T cell repertoires in COVID-19. Study at large: The United States, Italy and Spain provided the acute and convalescent COVID-19 samples.

Sequenced by immunoSEQ multiplex PCR; TCRdb stores in-frame clones only, minus some. The sample lists tens of thousands of clones; roughly 88% were seen once. Trimming removed 5 bases from V and 2 bases from J; junction bases left unmatched: 3. This CDR3 has 14 amino acids. CDR1 is MNHEY and CDR2 is SVGAGI in the germline V gene. V and J are TRBV6-5 and TRBJ2-3, with 8 bases fitting TRBD1. Sequenced input: peripheral blood. This receptor was taken from a man under 40 with acute or convalescent COVID-19. CDR3 residues: CASSPGQATDTQYF. As DNA, the CDR3 is TGTGCCAGCAGTCCGGGACAGGCCACAGATACGCAGTATTTT.